Below, 7 T cell receptor beta chains from the same sample are listed, as sequenced in a study of cytomegalovirus exposure and HLA in healthy donors. Primers: 60 Vbeta forward and 13 Jbeta reverse. TCRdb's table, derived via immunoSEQ multiplex PCR, lists solely in-frame clones and lacks some. Of more than 140,000 clones in the sample, around 82% were seen once. Material for sequencing was PBMCs. Source of these receptors: a man between 18 and 35 years old in good health and CMV-seropositive.

The chain couples TRBV5-1 to TRBJ2-7; D may be TRBD2 (5 bases). The V and J ends lost 3 bases and 5 bases respectively, with 12 bases between them. Germline loops: CDR1 SGHRS, CDR2 YFSETQ. This CDR3 has 13 amino acids. In nucleotides, the CDR3 is TGCGCCAGCAGCTCGAGGGTCACAAACGAGCAGTACTTC. This codes for CASSSRVTNEQYF.

The rearrangement uses TRBV4-1 and TRBJ1-1; D is undetermined. The V gene lost 3 bases and the J gene lost 3 bases, with 8 bases spanning the gap. CDR3 length: 13 residues. The germline V gene encodes CDR1 MGHRA and CDR2 YSYEKL. The CDR3 DNA follows: TGCGCCAGCAGCCAGCGCCGTGACACTGAAGCTTTCTTT. This sequence encodes CASSQRRDTEAFF.

The V gene is TRBV4-1, the J gene TRBJ2-7, with 7 bases matching TRBD1. Per the germline V gene, CDR1 is MGHRA and CDR2 is YSYEKL. This CDR3 spans 15 amino acids. V shed 1 base, J shed 3 bases, and the junction held 6 bases outside the gene matches. The DNA for the CDR3 is TGCGCCAGCAGCCAAGTCTTGGGGACAGACTACGAGCAGTACTTC. As protein: CASSQVLGTDYEQYF.

The V gene is TRBV10-3, the J gene TRBJ2-7; 11 bases are a match to TRBD2. The V segment lost 6 bases and the J segment 4 bases; nucleotides outside the gene matches: 11. Per the germline V gene, CDR1 is ENHRY and CDR2 is SYGVKD. The CDR3 length is 16 residues. CDR3 residues: CAISSDLAGGMYEQYF. CDR3 nucleotide sequence: TGTGCCATCAGCTCCGACTTAGCGGGAGGGATGTACGAGCAGTACTTC.

The genes are TRBV19 and TRBJ2-7, with TRBD1 matching 10 bases. Trimming removed 5 bases from V and 6 bases from J; junction bases left unmatched: 7. CDR1 is LNHDA, CDR2 SQIVND, per germline (reference sequence). CDR3 length: 14 residues. The CDR3 is CASSYDRGRPEQYF. CDR3 nucleotides: TGTGCCAGTAGTTATGACAGGGGGCGACCCGAGCAGTACTTC. Variable domain in full (rest from reference TRBV19 and TRBJ2-7): DGGITQSPKYLFRKEGQNVTLSCEQNLNHDAMYWYRQDPGQGLRLIYYSQIVNDFQKGDIAEGYSVSREKKESFPLTVTSAQKNPTAFYLCASSYDRGRPEQYFGPGTRLTVT.

The rearrangement uses TRBV2 and TRBJ2-5, with D perhaps matching TRBD2 (6 bases). V lost 10 bases and J 5 bases, leaving 23 bases between the germline ends. This CDR3 comprises 15 residues. CDR1 is SNHLY and CDR2 is FYNNEI in the germline V gene. This CDR3 is CAKAVGDWYGETQYF. CDR3 nucleotide sequence: TGTGCCAAAGCGGTTGGGGACTGGTATGGGGAGACCCAGTACTTC.

The V call is TRBV7-3, the J call TRBJ1-1; 7 bases match TRBD1. Germline V gene lookup returns CDR1 SGHTA and CDR2 FQGTGA. V lost 3 bases to trimming and J lost 1 base; unmatched junction nucleotides: 2. The CDR3 extends over 14 amino acids. The CDR3, as DNA: TGTGCCAGCAGCTTCAGGGGGGCGAACACTGAAGCTTTCTTT. Protein: CASSFRGANTEAFF.